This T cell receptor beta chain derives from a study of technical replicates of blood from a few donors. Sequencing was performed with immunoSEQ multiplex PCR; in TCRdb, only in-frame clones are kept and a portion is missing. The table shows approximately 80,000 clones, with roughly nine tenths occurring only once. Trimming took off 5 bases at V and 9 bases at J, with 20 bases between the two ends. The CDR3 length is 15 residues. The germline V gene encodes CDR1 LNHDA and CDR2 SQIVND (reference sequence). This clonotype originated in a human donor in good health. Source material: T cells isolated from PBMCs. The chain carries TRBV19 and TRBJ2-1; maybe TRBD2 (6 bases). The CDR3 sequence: CASSSSGTYSIEQFF. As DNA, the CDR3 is TGTGCCAGTAGTTCATCCGGGACTTATAGTATTGAGCAGTTCTTC.